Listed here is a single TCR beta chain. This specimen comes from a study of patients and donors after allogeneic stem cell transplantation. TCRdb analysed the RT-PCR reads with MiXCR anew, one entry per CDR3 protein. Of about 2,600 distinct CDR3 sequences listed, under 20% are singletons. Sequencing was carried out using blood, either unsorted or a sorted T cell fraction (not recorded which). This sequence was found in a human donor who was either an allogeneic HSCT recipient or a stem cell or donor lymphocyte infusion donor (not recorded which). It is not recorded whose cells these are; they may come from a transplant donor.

CDR3 nucleotides: TGTGCCATCAGTTTCGACAACTATGGCTACACCTTC. This gives the protein CAISFDNYGYTF. V gene TRBV10-3 combines with J gene TRBJ1-2; no definite D call. CDR1 ENHRY and CDR2 SYGVKD come from the germline V gene. V shed 5 bases and J shed 2 bases, with 6 bases lying between them. The CDR3 spans 12 residues.